A selection of T cell receptor beta chains follows, all from one sample in a study of cytomegalovirus exposure and HLA in healthy donors. Profiled with immunoSEQ multiplex PCR; TCRdb holds only in-frame clones, not every one. The sample yields about 86,000 clones, approximately 93% seen once. The sample was PBMCs. The receptors here all came from a young man in good health and CMV-seronegative. Each CDR3 is given with its conserved first and last residue.

v_gene,j_gene,CDR3aa
TRBV6-5,TRBJ2-7,CASSYGYEGSRYEQYF
TRBV5-6,TRBJ1-2,CASSLLVDYTF
TRBV7-7,TRBJ2-3,CASSPGGGRADTQYF
TRBV10-3,TRBJ1-2,CAITKRAGQVDYGYTF
TRBV6-5,TRBJ1-2,CASSYSGRAYGYTF
TRBV5-6,TRBJ2-5,CASSDGTEETQYF
TRBV25-1,TRBJ2-2,CASSNSGWRASGELFF
TRBV5-6,TRBJ2-3,CASSYSGQRTDTQYF
TRBV2,TRBJ2-7,CASSARTGGRRGEQYF
TRBV27,TRBJ2-3,CASSPGTGWADTQYF
TRBV2,TRBJ2-6,CASLGGVAEANVLTF
TRBV7-9,TRBJ2-1,CASTLGTGDYNEQFF
TRBV7-9,TRBJ1-5,CASSLTGDRAPQHF
TRBV6-5,TRBJ2-1,CASSYTSSYNEQFF
TRBV7-9,TRBJ1-6,CASSPEGGPNSPLHF
TRBV6-5,TRBJ2-1,CASSYQVSYNEQFF
TRBV12-2,TRBJ2-1,CASRPAHTGGGSYNEQFF
TRBV6-4,TRBJ2-3,CASRRLAGSTDTQYF
TRBV27,TRBJ1-6,CASRDRRYSPLHF
TRBV2,TRBJ1-4,CASSEAAGGGTYEKLFF
TRBV18,TRBJ2-2,CASSTAGQNTGELFF
TRBV7-8,TRBJ1-1,CASSWTGVGEAFF
TRBV7-9,TRBJ1-2,CASIRETLYGYTF
TRBV11-2,TRBJ2-5,CASSPRSGKVETQYF
TRBV19,TRBJ2-7,CASSPGLAGGYEQYF
TRBV10-3,TRBJ1-2,CAIRATGPYGYTF
TRBV11-3,TRBJ2-5,CASSGQWPEETQYF
TRBV6-1,TRBJ2-5,CASSVTGRETQYF